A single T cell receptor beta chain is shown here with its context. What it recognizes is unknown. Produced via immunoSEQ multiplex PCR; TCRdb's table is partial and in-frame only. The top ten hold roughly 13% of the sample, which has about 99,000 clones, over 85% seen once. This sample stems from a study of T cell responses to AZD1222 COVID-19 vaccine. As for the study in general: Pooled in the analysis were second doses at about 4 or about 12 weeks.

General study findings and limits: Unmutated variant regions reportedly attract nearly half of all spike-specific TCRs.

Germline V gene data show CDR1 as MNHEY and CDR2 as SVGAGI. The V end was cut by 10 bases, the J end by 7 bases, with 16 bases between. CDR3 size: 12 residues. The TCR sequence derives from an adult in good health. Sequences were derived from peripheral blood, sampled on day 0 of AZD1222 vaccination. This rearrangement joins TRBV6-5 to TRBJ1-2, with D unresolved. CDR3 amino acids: CATIPRLGGYTF. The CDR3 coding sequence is TGTGCCACAATCCCTAGACTGGGTGGCTACACCTTC.